This T cell receptor (beta chain) derives from a study of blood T cell repertoires in COVID-19. Study-level background: Sites in the United States, Italy and Spain provided acute and convalescent COVID-19 samples.

Assay used: immunoSEQ multiplex PCR; TCRdb lists only in-frame clones, some missing. The sample includes over 90,000 clones, roughly 84% of them seen just once. Germline lookup yields CDR1 MDHEN and CDR2 SYDVKM. The CDR3 consists of 15 residues. V shed 5 bases, J shed 3 bases, and the junction held 7 bases outside the gene matches. The clonotype comes from a woman aged 55 to 70 in a cohort sampled during active or convalescent COVID-19. Sequencing used peripheral blood. V is TRBV28 and J is TRBJ1-5, with 7 bases fitting TRBD1. The CDR3 reads CASSRPGQLNQPQHF. CDR3 nucleotide sequence: TGTGCCAGCAGTAGACCGGGACAGCTCAATCAGCCCCAGCATTTT.